This TCR beta chain was obtained from a study of shared clonotypes between healthy human individuals. Study information: Those who served as donors were a couple of women and a few men between the ages of 18 and 49. Findings and limits, study-wide: The study found lower generation probabilities in non-shared clonotypes than in those shared by all four donors.

Concerning this clone itself: What it recognizes is unknown.

V lost 1 base, J lost 2 bases, and 10 bases lay in between. The CDR3 sequence is 15 residues long. In germline, CDR1 is SGHRS, CDR2 YFSETQ. Clones were read by immunoSEQ multiplex PCR, and TCRdb kept only the in-frame ones, dropping some. The data hold roughly 2,500,000 clones, with approximately 93% observed a single time. The clonotype originates from a man between 18 and 29 years old in good health. Some clones in this sample may be carry-over from other donors' samples. Input material: naive CD4+ T cells from PBMCs. Subset defined: CD45RA+ positively selected. V and J are TRBV5-1 and TRBJ1-3, with D possibly TRBD1 on 5 matching bases. The CDR3 nucleotides are TGCGCCAGCAGCTTGCAGCAGGGCCCTGGAAACACCATATATTTT. Protein: CASSLQQGPGNTIYF.